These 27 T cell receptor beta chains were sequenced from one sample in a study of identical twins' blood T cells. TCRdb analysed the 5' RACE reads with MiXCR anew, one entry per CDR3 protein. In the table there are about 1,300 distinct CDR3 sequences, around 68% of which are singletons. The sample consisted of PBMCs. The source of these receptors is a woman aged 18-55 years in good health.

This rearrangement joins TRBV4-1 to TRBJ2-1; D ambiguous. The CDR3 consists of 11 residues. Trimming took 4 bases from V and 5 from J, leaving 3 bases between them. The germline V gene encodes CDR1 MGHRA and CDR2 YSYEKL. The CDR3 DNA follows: TGCGCCAGCAGCCTACACAATGAGCAGTTCTTC. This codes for CASSLHNEQFF.

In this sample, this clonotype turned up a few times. In DNA, the CDR3 is TGTGCTGGGACAGGGGTATTCAATCAGCCCCAGCATTTT. Amino acids: CAGTGVFNQPQHF. This rearrangement joins TRBV7-7 to TRBJ1-5; the match to TRBD1 covers 10 bases. Germline CDR1 is SSHAT and CDR2 is FNYEAQ (reference sequence). This CDR3 comprises 13 residues.

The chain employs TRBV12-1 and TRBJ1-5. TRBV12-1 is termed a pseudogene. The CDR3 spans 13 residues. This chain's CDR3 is CASSFGLYQPQHF. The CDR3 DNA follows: TGTGCCAGCAGCTTTGGCCTTTATCAGCCCCAGCATTTT.

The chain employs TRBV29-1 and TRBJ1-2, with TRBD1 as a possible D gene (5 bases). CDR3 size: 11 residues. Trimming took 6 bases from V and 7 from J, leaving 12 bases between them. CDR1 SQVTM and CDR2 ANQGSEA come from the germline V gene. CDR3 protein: CSVQEGIGYTF. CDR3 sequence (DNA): TGCAGCGTGCAGGAGGGGATTGGCTACACCTTC.

The CDR3 sequence: CASSGPGPNEKLFF. Here the CDR3 DNA reads TGTGCCAGCAGTGGCCCGGGGCCTAATGAAAAACTGTTTTTT. The rearrangement joins TRBV25-1 to TRBJ1-4; tentative D call: TRBD1 (5 bases). Trimming stripped 4 bases from V and 3 bases from J, with 9 bases between. This CDR3 spans 14 amino acids. Germline CDR1 reads MGHDK; CDR2 reads SYGVNS.

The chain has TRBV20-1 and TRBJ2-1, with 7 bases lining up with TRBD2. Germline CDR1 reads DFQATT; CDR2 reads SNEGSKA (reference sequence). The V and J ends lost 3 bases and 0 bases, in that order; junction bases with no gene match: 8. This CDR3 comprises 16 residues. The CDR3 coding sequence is TGCAGTGCTAGCGAGCAGCGGGGTAGCTCCTACAATGAGCAGTTCTTC. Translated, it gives CSASEQRGSSYNEQFF.

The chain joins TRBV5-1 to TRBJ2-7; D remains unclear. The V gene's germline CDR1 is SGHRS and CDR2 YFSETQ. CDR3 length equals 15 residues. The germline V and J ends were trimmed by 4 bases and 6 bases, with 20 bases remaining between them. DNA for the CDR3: TGCGCCAGCAGCCCTGCCCGCACCGGCATTTCCGAGCAGTACTTC. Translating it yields CASSPARTGISEQYF. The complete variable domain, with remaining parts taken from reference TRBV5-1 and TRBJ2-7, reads KAGVTQTPRYLIKTRGQQVTLSCSPISGHRSVSWYQQTPGQGLQFLFEYFSETQRNKGNFPGRFSGRQFSNSRSEMNVSTLELGDSALYLCASSPARTGISEQYFGPGTRLTVT.

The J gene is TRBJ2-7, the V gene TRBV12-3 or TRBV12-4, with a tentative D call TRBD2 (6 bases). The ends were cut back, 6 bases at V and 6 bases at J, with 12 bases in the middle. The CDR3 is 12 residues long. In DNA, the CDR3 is TGTGCCAGCAGGAGGATGGGAGGCGAGCAGTACTTC. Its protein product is CASRRMGGEQYF.

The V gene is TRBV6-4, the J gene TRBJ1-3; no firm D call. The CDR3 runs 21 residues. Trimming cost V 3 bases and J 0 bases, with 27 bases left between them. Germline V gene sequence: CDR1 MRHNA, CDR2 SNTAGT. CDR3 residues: CASSESSRTAALLSSGNTIYF. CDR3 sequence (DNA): TGTGCCAGCAGTGAATCGAGCCGGACGGCGGCATTATTAAGCTCTGGAAACACCATATATTTT.

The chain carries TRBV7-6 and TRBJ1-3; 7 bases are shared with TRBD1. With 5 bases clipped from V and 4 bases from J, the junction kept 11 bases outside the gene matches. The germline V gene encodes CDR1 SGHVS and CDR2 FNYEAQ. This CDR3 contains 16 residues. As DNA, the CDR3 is TGTGCCAGCAGCCCGGGACAGACGATGGGCGGAAACACCATATATTTT. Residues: CASSPGQTMGGNTIYF.

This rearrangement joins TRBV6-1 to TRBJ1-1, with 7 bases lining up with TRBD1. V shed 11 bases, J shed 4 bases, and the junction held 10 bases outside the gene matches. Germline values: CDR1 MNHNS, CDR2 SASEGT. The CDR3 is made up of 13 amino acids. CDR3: CAVEAQGTTEAFF. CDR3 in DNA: TGTGCCGTTGAAGCACAGGGGACCACTGAAGCTTTCTTT.

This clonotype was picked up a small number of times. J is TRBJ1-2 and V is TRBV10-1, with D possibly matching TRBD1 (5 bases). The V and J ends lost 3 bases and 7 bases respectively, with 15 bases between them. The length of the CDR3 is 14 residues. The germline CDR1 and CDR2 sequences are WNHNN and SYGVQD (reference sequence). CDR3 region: CASSDSGQGSGYTF. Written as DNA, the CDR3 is TGCGCCAGCAGTGATAGCGGCCAGGGCTCTGGCTACACCTTC.

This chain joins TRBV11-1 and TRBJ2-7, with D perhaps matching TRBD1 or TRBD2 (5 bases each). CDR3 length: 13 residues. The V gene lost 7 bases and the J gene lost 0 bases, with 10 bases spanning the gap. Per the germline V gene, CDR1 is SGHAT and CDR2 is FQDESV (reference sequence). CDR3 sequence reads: CASTRDDSYEQYF. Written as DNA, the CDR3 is TGTGCCAGCACCCGGGACGACTCCTACGAGCAGTACTTC.

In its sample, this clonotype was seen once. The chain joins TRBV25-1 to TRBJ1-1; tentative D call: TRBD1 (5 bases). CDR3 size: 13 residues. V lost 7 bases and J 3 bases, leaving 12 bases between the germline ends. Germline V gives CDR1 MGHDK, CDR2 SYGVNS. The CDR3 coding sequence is TGTGCCAGCACCGAGGGGCTACACACTGAAGCTTTCTTT. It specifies CASTEGLHTEAFF.

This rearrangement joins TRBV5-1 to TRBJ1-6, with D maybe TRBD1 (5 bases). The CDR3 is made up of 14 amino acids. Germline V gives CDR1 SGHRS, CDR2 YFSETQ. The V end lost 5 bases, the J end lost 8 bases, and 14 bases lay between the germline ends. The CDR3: CASRSQGSDSPLHF. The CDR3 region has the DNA TGCGCCAGCAGGAGCCAGGGTTCGGATTCACCCCTCCACTTT.

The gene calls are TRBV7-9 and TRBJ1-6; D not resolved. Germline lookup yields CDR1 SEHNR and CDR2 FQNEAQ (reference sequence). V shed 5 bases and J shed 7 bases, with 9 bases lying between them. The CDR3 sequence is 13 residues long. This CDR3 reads CASSPGLNSPLHF. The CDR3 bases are TGTGCCAGCAGCCCCGGTTTGAATTCACCCCTCCACTTT.

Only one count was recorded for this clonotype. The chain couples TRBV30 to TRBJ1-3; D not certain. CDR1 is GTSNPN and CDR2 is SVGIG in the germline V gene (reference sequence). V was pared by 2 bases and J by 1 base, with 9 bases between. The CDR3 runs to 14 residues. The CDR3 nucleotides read TGTGCCTGGAGTCCGCGAGCGTCTGGAAACACCATATATTTT. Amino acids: CAWSPRASGNTIYF.

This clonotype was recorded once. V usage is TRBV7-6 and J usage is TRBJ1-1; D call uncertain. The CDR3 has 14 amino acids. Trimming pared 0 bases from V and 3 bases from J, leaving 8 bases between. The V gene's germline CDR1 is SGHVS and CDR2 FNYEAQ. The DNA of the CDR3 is TGTGCCAGCAGCTTAGCAGGGAGGGACACTGAAGCTTTCTTT. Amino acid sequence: CASSLAGRDTEAFF.

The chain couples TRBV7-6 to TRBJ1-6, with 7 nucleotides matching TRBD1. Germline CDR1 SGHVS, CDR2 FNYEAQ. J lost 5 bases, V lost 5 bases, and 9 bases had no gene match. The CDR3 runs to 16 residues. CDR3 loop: CASSLQTGRNNSPLHF. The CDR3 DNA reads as TGTGCCAGCAGCCTCCAGACAGGGCGTAATAATTCACCCCTCCACTTT.

In DNA form, the CDR3 reads TGTGCCAGCAATTACAGGGGATACAATGAGCAGTTCTTC. Its translation is CASNYRGYNEQFF. The genes are TRBV2 and TRBJ2-1; TRBD1 matches 7 bases. This CDR3 has 13 residues. Germline V gene sequence: CDR1 SNHLY, CDR2 FYNNEI. The J segment lost 4 bases and the V segment lost 7 bases, leaving 4 bases of the junction unmatched. Based on the CDR3 plus reference TRBV2 and TRBJ2-1, the full variable domain is EPEVTQTPSHQVTQMGQEVILRCVPISNHLYFYWYRQILGQKVEFLVSFYNNEISEKSEIFDDQFSVERPDGSNFTLKIRSTKLEDSAMYFCASNYRGYNEQFFGPGTRLTVL.

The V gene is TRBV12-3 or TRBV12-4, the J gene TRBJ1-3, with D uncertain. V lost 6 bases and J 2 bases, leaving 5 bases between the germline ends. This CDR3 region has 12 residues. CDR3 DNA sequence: TGTGCCAGCAGAGGAGCTGGAAACACCATATATTTT. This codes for CASRGAGNTIYF.

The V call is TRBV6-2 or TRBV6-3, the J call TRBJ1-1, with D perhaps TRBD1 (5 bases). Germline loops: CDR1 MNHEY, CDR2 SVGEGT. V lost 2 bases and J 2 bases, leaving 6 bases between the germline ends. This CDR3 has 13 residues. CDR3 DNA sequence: TGTGCCAGCAGTTACCGGGACAACACTGAAGCTTTCTTT. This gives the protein CASSYRDNTEAFF.

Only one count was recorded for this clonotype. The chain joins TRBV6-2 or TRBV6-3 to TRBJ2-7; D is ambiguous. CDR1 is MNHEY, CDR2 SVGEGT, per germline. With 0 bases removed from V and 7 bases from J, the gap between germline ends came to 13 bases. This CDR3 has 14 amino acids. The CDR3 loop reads CASSYSSGTGEQYF. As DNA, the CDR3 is TGTGCCAGCAGTTACTCGTCTGGTACCGGGGAGCAGTACTTC.

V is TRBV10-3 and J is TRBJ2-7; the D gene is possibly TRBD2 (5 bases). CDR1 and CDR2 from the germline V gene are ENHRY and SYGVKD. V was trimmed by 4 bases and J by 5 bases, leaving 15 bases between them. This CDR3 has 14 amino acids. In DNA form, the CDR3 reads TGTGCCATCAGTGTGAGGGAGCTAGCCAACGAGCAGTACTTC. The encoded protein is CAISVRELANEQYF.

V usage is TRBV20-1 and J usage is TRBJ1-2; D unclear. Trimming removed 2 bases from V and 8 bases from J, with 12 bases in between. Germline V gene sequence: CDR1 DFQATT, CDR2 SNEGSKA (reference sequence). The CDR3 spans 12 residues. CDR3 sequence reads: CSARPFEVGYTF. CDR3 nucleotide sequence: TGCAGTGCTAGACCTTTTGAGGTGGGCTACACCTTC.

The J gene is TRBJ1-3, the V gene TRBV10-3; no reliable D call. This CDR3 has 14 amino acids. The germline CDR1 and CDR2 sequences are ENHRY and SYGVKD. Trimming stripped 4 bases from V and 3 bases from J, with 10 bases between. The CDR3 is CAISGAGIGNTIYF. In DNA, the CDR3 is TGTGCCATCAGTGGTGCCGGGATTGGAAACACCATATATTTT.

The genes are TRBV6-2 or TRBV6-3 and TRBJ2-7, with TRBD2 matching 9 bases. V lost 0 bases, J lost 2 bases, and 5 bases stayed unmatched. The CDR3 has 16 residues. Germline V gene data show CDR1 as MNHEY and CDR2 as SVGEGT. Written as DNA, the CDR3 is TGTGCCAGCAGTTACTCGATAGCGGGGGAAGCCTACGAGCAGTACTTC. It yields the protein CASSYSIAGEAYEQYF.